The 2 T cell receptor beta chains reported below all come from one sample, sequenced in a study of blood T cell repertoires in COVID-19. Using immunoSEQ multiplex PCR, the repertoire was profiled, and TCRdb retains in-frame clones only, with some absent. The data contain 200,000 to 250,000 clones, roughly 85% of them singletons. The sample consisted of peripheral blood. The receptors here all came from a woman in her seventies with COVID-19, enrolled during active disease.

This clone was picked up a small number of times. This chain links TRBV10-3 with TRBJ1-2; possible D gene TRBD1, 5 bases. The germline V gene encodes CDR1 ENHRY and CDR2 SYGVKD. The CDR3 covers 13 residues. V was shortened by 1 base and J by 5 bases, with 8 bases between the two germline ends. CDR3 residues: CAISEFKGYGYTF. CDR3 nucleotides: TGTGCCATCAGTGAGTTTAAGGGGTATGGCTACACCTTC.

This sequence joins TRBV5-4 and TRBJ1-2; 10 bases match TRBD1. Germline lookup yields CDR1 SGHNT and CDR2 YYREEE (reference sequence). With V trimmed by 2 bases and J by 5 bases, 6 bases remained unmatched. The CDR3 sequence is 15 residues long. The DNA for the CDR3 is TGTGCCAGCAGCTTTAGACAGGGGGCTGGGTATGGCTACACCTTC. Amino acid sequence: CASSFRQGAGYGYTF.